Shown below are 20 T cell receptor beta chains from a single sample sequenced in a study of shared clonotypes between healthy human individuals. The data were produced by immunoSEQ multiplex PCR, yet TCRdb's version contains in-frame clones alone and is incomplete. The data contain 450,000 to 500,000 clones, around 85% of them singletons. The source material was PBMCs. Source of these receptors: a woman aged 40 to 50 in good health. Some clones in this sample may be carry-over from other donors' samples.

As concerns this clone: This likely reflects a read error, since a far larger clone is one base away. Lacking the conserved final phenylalanine or tryptophan, this CDR3 likely reflects a read error. It is unclear where the CDR3 begins or ends on the DNA, so no DNA is shown, and the CDR3 is as TCRdb lists it. CDR3 region: CASSKVDNTEAFL. The chain links TRBV21-1 to TRBJ1-1; TRBD1, the table's D call, was not compared with the DNA. TRBV21-1 is flagged as a pseudogene. Termini included, the CDR3 measures 13 amino acids.

The V call is TRBV4-3, the J call TRBJ2-1; 7 bases map to TRBD2. With 0 bases clipped from V and 4 bases from J, the junction kept 21 bases outside the gene matches. This CDR3 is 21 amino acids long. Germline V gene sequence: CDR1 LGHNA, CDR2 YSLEER. CDR3 bases: TGCGCCAGCAGCCAAGAGTCGGCGGGAGCTCCCTTCGTATCGATTTACAATGAGCAGTTCTTC. This sequence encodes CASSQESAGAPFVSIYNEQFF.

The chain is built from TRBV10-3 and TRBJ1-4; tentative D call: TRBD1 (5 bases). V was trimmed by 2 bases and J by 5 bases, leaving 9 bases between them. CDR1 and CDR2 (germline): ENHRY, SYGVKD. The CDR3 is 14 residues long. The CDR3, as DNA: TGTGCCATCAGTGAGCAGGGTTTGAATGAAAAACTGTTTTTT. It encodes CAISEQGLNEKLFF.

Points on this clone: A far larger clone is one base from this, pointing to a likely read error. V and J are TRBV7-9 and TRBJ1-2; maybe TRBD1 (6 bases). The germline V gene has CDR1 SEHNR and CDR2 FQNEAQ (reference sequence). The CDR3 extends over 13 amino acids. CDR3 DNA: TGTGCCAGCAGCCCCTTGGGGGCCCGGGGCTACGCCTTC. Translating gives CASSPLGARGYAF.

Of note for this clone: Additional DNA sequences in this sample encode the identical CDR3. The chain carries TRBV15 and TRBJ2-3; weak D call: TRBD2 (6 bases). This CDR3 comprises 16 residues. Germline V gives CDR1 LNHNV, CDR2 YYDKDF (reference sequence). V was cut by 0 bases and J by 0 bases, with 10 bases left in between. CDR3 DNA: TGTGCCACCAGCAGAGATCCGAGCGGGAGCACAGATACGCAGTATTTT. This sequence encodes CATSRDPSGSTDTQYF.

The genes are TRBV18 and TRBJ2-5; D may be TRBD1 (5 bases). Germline V gives CDR1 KGHSH, CDR2 LQKENI. V lost 3 bases and J lost 1, with 9 bases in between. The CDR3 totals 14 residues. CDR3 coding DNA: TGTGCCAGCTCACCCTATACAGGCCAAGAGACCCAGTACTTC. It is translated as CASSPYTGQETQYF.

Comment on this clone: In the same sample, other DNA sequences code for this CDR3. The V and J genes are TRBV5-1 and TRBJ1-1, with a weak D call TRBD1 (5 bases). This CDR3 is 14 amino acids long. Germline V CDR1 and CDR2: SGHRS, YFSETQ. Trimming took off 0 bases at V and 5 bases at J, with 11 bases between the two ends. For the CDR3, the DNA is TGCGCCAGCAGCTTGGATTTAGGGGTAACTGAAGCTTTCTTT. Its translation: CASSLDLGVTEAFF.

The CDR3 DNA follows: TGTGCCAGCAGCCAAGAAAGGTGGGACGAGCAGTACTTC. It yields the protein CASSQERWDEQYF. The chain joins TRBV4-2 to TRBJ2-7, with no clear D. V was pared by 0 bases and J by 5 bases, with 8 bases between. The CDR3 runs 13 residues. CDR1 and CDR2 from the germline V gene are LGHNA and YNFKEQ.

V is TRBV7-2 and J is TRBJ2-7; 8 bases are shared with TRBD2. Germline CDR1 SGHTA, CDR2 FQGNSA. The CDR3 contains 16 residues. Trimming cost V 1 base and J 3 bases; bases outside gene matches: 8. The CDR3 spells CASSLGLAGAGYEQYF. DNA of the CDR3: TGTGCCAGCAGCTTAGGCCTAGCGGGCGCAGGCTACGAGCAGTACTTC. The full variable domain, rest sourced from reference TRBV7-2 and TRBJ2-7, is GAGVSQSPSNKVTEKGKDVELRCDPISGHTALYWYRQSLGQGLEFLIYFQGNSAPDKSGLPSDRFSAERTGGSVSTLTIQRTQQEDSAVYLCASSLGLAGAGYEQYFGPGTRLTVT.

Regarding this clone: It may be a read error: a sequence one base away is much more abundant. The CDR3: CASIRDRGRRKTGELLF. For the CDR3, the DNA is TGTGCCAGTATCCGGGACAGGGGGCGCAGGAAGACCGGGGAGCTGCTTTTT. This chain links TRBV19 with TRBJ2-2; 12 bases align to TRBD1. Germline V gene sequence: CDR1 LNHDA, CDR2 SQIVND (reference sequence). CDR3 length equals 17 residues. Variable domain in full (rest from reference TRBV19 and TRBJ2-2): DGGITQSPKYLFRKEGQNVTLSCEQNLNHDAMYWYRQDPGQGLRLIYYSQIVNDFQKGDIAEGYSVSREKKESFPLTVTSAQKNPTAFYLCASIRDRGRRKTGELLFGEGSRLTVL.

This clone was seen only once. The chain has TRBV27 and TRBJ2-6; D is uncertain. V was shortened by 7 bases and J by 4 bases, with 23 bases between the two germline ends. The CDR3 is made up of 18 amino acids. Germline CDR1 and CDR2: MNHEY and SMNVEV (reference sequence). CDR3 residues: CASTPRWDAIPGANVLTF. Here the CDR3 DNA reads TGTGCCAGCACCCCACGTTGGGATGCCATACCCGGGGCCAACGTCCTGACTTTC.

To note about this clone: With only one base between it and a far larger clone, this is likely a read error. The same CDR3 is also encoded by other DNA sequences in this sample. The chain employs TRBV28 and TRBJ1-2; D gene ambiguous. There are 12 residues in the CDR3. From germline, CDR1 is MDHEN and CDR2 SYDVKM. The CDR3 is CASSPALYGYTF. CDR3 bases: TGTGCCAGCAGTCCCGCCCTCTATGGCTACACCTTT.

Notes on this clone: A far larger clone is one base from this, pointing to a likely read error. The V gene is TRBV11-2, the J gene TRBJ1-2; D is unresolved. CDR1 SGHAT and CDR2 FQNNGV come from the germline V gene. The CDR3 has 15 amino acids. The CDR3 here is CTSSLVGSLSYGYTF. The DNA for the CDR3 is TGTACCAGCAGCTTAGTTGGTTCACTAAGCTATGGCTACACCTTC.

This chain uses TRBV7-9 with TRBJ1-1; tentative D call: TRBD1 (5 bases). The germline V gene has CDR1 SEHNR and CDR2 FQNEAQ (reference sequence). Trimming took off 4 bases at V and 1 base at J, with 13 bases between the two ends. CDR3 length equals 15 residues. CDR3 in DNA: TGTGCCAGCAGCTCGCCGCCGGGGGGGAACACTGAAGCTTTCTTT. Its translation is CASSSPPGGNTEAFF.

The chain's CDR3 is CSVALGAYPTEAFF. For the CDR3, the DNA is TGCAGCGTTGCACTGGGGGCGTATCCCACTGAAGCTTTCTTT. V usage is TRBV29-1 and J usage is TRBJ1-1; tentatively, D is TRBD1 (6 bases). V gave up 4 bases and J gave up 4 bases, with 16 bases separating them. There are 14 residues in the CDR3. Germline CDR1 is SQVTM and CDR2 is ANQGSEA. Full variable domain (outside the CDR3, taken from reference TRBV29-1 and TRBJ1-1): SAVISQKPSRDICQRGTSLTIQCQVDSQVTMMFWYRQQPGQSLTLIATANQGSEATYESGFVIDKFPISRPNLTFSTLTVSNMSPEDSSIYLCSVALGAYPTEAFFGQGTRLTVV.

This chain links TRBV18 with TRBJ2-7, with 10 nucleotides matching TRBD2. The ends lost 3 bases at V and 2 bases at J; junction bases unmatched: 7. The V gene's germline CDR1 is KGHSH and CDR2 LQKENI. This CDR3 spans 16 amino acids. Written as DNA, the CDR3 is TGTGCCAGCTCACCCACCTTAGCGGGAGGACCCTACGAGCAGTACTTC. It codes for CASSPTLAGGPYEQYF.

V usage is TRBV7-9 and J usage is TRBJ2-5; 13 nucleotides line up with TRBD2. Per the germline V gene, CDR1 is SEHNR and CDR2 is FQNEAQ (reference sequence). CDR3 length: 15 residues. The V segment lost 5 bases and the J segment 6 bases; nucleotides outside the gene matches: 6. The CDR3 DNA is TGTGCCAGCAGCCTGGGACTAGCGGGACCTAAGACCCAGTACTTC. It is translated as CASSLGLAGPKTQYF. Full variable domain (remainder filled in from reference TRBV7-9 and TRBJ2-5): DTGVSQNPRHKITKRGQNVTFRCDPISEHNRLYWYRQTLGQGPEFLTYFQNEAQLEKSRLLSDRFSAERPKGSFSTLEIQRTEQGDSAMYLCASSLGLAGPKTQYFGPGTRLLVL.

Remarks on this clone: Since a far larger clone is one base different, this is likely a read error. This CDR3 is also generated by other DNA sequences in the sample. The gene calls are TRBV7-9 and TRBJ1-1, with no clear D. Trimming cost V 4 bases and J 5 bases, with 20 bases left between them. CDR1 and CDR2 (germline): SEHNR, FQNEAQ (reference sequence). CDR3 size: 16 residues. CDR3: CASSSRFPGPGTEAFF. The CDR3 DNA follows: TGTGCCAGCAGCTCTAGGTTCCCCGGGCCCGGTACTGAAGCTTTCTTT.

The gene calls are TRBV25-1 and TRBJ2-2; TRBD2 is a possible D gene (5 bases). Germline V gene sequence: CDR1 MGHDK, CDR2 SYGVNS. CDR3 length: 14 residues. Trimming removed 6 bases from V and 4 bases from J, with 12 bases in between. CDR3: CASSPTDFTGELFF. The CDR3 coding sequence is TGTGCCAGCAGCCCGACGGACTTCACCGGGGAGCTGTTTTTT.

To note about this clone: A far larger clone lies a single base away; this is likely a read error. The V gene is TRBV27, the J gene TRBJ1-5; 9 bases line up with TRBD1. Per the germline V gene, CDR1 is MNHEY and CDR2 is SMNVEV (reference sequence). Trimming took 5 bases from V and 6 from J; bases not matched to a gene: 8. The CDR3 runs to 15 residues. CDR3 amino acids: CASSAAGTGTQPQHF. For the CDR3, the DNA is TGTGCCAGCAGTGCGGCCGGGACAGGGACTCAGCCCCAGCATTTT.